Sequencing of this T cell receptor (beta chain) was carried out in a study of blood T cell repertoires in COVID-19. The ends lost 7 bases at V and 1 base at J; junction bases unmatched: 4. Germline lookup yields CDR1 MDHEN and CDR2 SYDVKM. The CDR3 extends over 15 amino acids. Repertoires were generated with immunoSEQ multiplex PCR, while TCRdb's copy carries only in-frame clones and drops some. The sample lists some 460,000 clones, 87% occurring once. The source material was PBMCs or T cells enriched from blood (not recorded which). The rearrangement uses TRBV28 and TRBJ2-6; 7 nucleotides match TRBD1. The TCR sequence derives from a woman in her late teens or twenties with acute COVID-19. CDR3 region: CASKGASSGANVLTF. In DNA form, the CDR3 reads TGTGCCAGCAAGGGGGCGTCTTCTGGGGCCAACGTCCTGACTTTC.